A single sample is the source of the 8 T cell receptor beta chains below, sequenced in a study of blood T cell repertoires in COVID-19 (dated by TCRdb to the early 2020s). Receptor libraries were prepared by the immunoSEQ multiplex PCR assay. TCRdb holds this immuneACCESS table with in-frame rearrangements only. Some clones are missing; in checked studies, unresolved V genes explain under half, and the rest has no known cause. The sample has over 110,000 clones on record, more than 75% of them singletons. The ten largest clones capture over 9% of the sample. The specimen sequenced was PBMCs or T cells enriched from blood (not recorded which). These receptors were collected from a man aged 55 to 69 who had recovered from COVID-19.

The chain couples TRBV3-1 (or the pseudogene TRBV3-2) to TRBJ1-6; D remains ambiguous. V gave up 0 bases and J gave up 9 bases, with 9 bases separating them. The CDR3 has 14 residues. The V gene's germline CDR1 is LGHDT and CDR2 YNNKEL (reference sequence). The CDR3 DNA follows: TGTGCCAGCAGCCAAGAATCCTGGGCTTCACCCCTCCACTTT. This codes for CASSQESWASPLHF.

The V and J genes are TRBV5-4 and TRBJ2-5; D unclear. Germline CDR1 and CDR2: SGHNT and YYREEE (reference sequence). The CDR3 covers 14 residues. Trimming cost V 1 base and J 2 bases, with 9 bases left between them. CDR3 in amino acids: CASSLRRNQETQYF. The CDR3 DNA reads TGTGCCAGCAGCTTGCGGCGGAATCAAGAGACCCAGTACTTC.

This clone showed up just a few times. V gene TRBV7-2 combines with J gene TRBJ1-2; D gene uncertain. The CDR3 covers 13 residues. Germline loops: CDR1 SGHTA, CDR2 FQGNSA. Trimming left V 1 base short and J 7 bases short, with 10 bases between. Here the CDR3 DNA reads TGTGCCAGCAGCTTAGTGGAGGGCGGTGGCTACACCTTC. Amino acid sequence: CASSLVEGGGYTF.

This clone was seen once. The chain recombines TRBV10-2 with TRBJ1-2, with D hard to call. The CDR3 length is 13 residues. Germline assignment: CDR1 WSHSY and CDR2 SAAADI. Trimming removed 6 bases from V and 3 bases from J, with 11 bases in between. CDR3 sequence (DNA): TGCGCCAGCAGGTTGGGCGGGCACTATGGCTACACCTTC. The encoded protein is CASRLGGHYGYTF.

CDR3 sequence (DNA): TGCGCCAGCAGCTTGGGGTTAGGGGAACTGTTTTTT. This encodes CASSLGLGELFF. The chain uses TRBV5-1 and TRBJ1-4, with D perhaps TRBD1 (5 bases). This CDR3 spans 12 amino acids. V gave up 0 bases and J gave up 12 bases, with 9 bases separating them. The germline V gene has CDR1 SGHRS and CDR2 YFSETQ.

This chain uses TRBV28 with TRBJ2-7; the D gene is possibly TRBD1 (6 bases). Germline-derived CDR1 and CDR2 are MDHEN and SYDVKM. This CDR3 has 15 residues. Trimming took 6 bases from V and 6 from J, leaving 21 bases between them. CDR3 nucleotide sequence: TGTGCCAGCAGCCACCCACTCCGTCAGGGGTTCGAGCAGTACTTC. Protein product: CASSHPLRQGFEQYF.

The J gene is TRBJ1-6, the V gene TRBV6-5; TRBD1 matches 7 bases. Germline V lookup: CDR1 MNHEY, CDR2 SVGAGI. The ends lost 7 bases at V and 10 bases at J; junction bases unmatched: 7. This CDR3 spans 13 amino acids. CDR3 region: CASTRQGGSPLHF. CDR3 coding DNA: TGTGCCAGCACACGACAGGGCGGGTCACCCCTCCACTTT.

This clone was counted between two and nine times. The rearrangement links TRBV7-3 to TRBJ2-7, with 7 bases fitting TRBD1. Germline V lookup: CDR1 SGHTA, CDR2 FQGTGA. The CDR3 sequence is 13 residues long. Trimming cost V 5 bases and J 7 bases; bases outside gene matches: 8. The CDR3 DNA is TGTGCCAGCAGCAAAACAGGGGTGGGAGAGCAGTACTTC. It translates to CASSKTGVGEQYF. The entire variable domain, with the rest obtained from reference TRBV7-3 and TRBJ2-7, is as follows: GAGVSQTPSNKVTEKGKYVELRCDPISGHTALYWYRQSLGQGPEFLIYFQGTGAADDSGLPNDRFFAVRPEGSVSTLKIQRTERGDSAVYLCASSKTGVGEQYFGPGTRLTVT.